The 2 T cell receptor beta chains presented below share a single source sample, sequenced in a study of PD-L1 blockade in urothelial cancer. The protocol was immunoSEQ multiplex PCR, while the TCRdb copy is restricted to in-frame clones and leaves out a portion. This table holds 50,000 or so clones, approximately 84% found once. The sample consisted of PBMCs, taken around atezolizumab (anti-PD-L1) treatment. These receptors all stem from a man between 40 and 49 years old with urothelial cancer.

J is TRBJ1-1 and V is TRBV19; 7 bases map to TRBD1. The CDR3 is made up of 13 amino acids. Trimming at V came to 6 bases and at J to 3 bases, leaving 4 bases not matched to a gene. Germline-derived CDR1 and CDR2 are LNHDA and SQIVND (reference sequence). CDR3 nucleotide sequence: TGTGCCAGTAGCCTAGACAGGGACACTGAAGCTTTCTTT. Amino acids: CASSLDRDTEAFF.

The chain recombines TRBV20-1 with TRBJ2-1, with D unresolved. CDR3 length equals 10 residues. The germline CDR1 and CDR2 sequences are DFQATT and SNEGSKA (reference sequence). The ends were cut back, 1 base at V and 9 bases at J, with 4 bases in the middle. CDR3 loop: CSARGSEQFF. CDR3 bases: TGCAGTGCTAGAGGGAGTGAGCAGTTCTTC.